This T cell receptor (beta chain) is drawn from a study of early T cells in non-severe SARS-CoV-2 infection. Study-level information: Sequencing of bulk RNA from unsorted whole blood was done, without chain pairing. Study results and caveats: Anti-spike CD8 specificities were favored by VDJdb matching, whose results missed private and CD4 specificities.

Individual cDNA molecules carried attached unique molecular identifiers. TCRdb reprocessed the 5' RACE reads via MiXCR and lists one record per CDR3 protein. The table shows tens of thousands of distinct CDR3 sequences, with approximately 6.3% occurring only once. Trimming took off 1 base at V and 11 bases at J, with 14 bases between the two ends. There are 13 residues in the CDR3. CDR1 and CDR2 from the germline V gene are SGHAT and FQNNGV. This clonotype has just a few counts. Its antigen is undetermined. The chain recombines TRBV11-2 with TRBJ1-1; D not certain. The clonotype originates from an adult who was a healthcare worker with PCR-confirmed SARS-CoV-2 infection or an uninfected control (not recorded which). The sequencing sample was made of whole blood. CDR3 residues: CASSLAGDVWAFF. Written as DNA, the CDR3 is TGTGCCAGCAGCTTAGCCGGGGATGTATGGGCTTTCTTT.